This TCR beta chain was identified in a study of PD-L1 blockade in urothelial cancer (dated by TCRdb to 2015 to 2018). Regarding the research as a whole: All patients started therapy at some point between 2014 and 2016 and received atezolizumab 1,200 mg intravenously every 3 weeks. About 85% of the 29 patients were males with bladder-origin urothelial cancer, and 18 of 29 reported a prior smoking history. An ECOG performance status of 0 or 1 was recorded for the patients, and 0 to 3 prior chemotherapy regimens had been received by the patients. Blood samples were analyzed 3 weeks after the start of treatment (second dose) and 6 weeks after the start of treatment. A median of roughly 140,000 T cells and approximately 86,000 unique TCRs was obtained from blood samples, and a median clonality of about 0.08 was observed. The study, an exploratory multi-omic analysis, examined somatic, immune and clinical correlates of response to PD-L1 blockade with atezolizumab in urothelial cancer. Pretreatment tumor samples, along with matched peripheral blood collected serially before and after atezolizumab treatment, underwent TCR sequencing. Progression-free survival longer than 6 months counted as durable clinical benefit, and TCR features were additionally tested against both progression-free and overall survival. In the same patients who had TCR sequencing, pretreatment tumors also underwent whole exome sequencing and RNA sequencing. Durable clinical benefit was achieved by nine patients but not by the remaining 20. Pretreatment blood TCR-seq was available for under 35 patients, at least one posttreatment blood collection was obtained for some 25 patients, and tumor TCR-seq was available for some 25 patients. Summary of the overall study and its limitations: Because of the small sample size (n ≈ 29) and the many exploratory analyses performed, the results are intended to be regarded as hypothesis-generating. A pretreatment peripheral blood TCR clonality below the median was linked to improved progression-free and overall survival. Among patients with durable benefit, tumor-associated TCR clones showed greater expansion in peripheral blood 3 weeks after treatment started (n = 22, p = 0.022).

CDR1 and CDR2 are read off the germline V gene as WSHSY and SAAADI. The CDR3 holds 16 amino acids from the cysteine to the phenylalanine. Only the CDR3 part of the read is kept: 48 bases, read in frame from the first base. At the junction V is shortened by 6 bases and J by 3 bases; bases outside the gene matches: 9. As regards this clone: Its target antigen remains unknown. Base quality data are lacking; no much larger clone is found one base away.

The intended sense of this specimen's time point label: pretreatment peripheral blood. The cohort included about 27 patients with locally advanced or metastatic urothelial carcinoma who were treated at Memorial Sloan Kettering on a trial protocol. Peripheral blood mononuclear cells were collected from each patient pretreatment and during treatment, giving between 1 and 8 total time points per patient. The Qiagen DNeasy Blood extraction kit was used to purify genomic DNA from total PBMCs and from tumor samples. PBMCs were collected pretreatment and during treatment and were isolated and stored as previously described. To estimate absolute template abundance from read counts, synthetic TCR analog templates were spiked into each PCR. The immunoSEQ assay was used to amplify TCRbeta CDR3 regions from genomic DNA with bias-controlled V and J gene primers. Sequencing of rearranged TCRbeta segments was performed at approximately 20X coverage. Per the authors' processing: Sequencing errors were corrected by clustering, and CDR3s were annotated against IMGT so that V, D and J genes could be assigned. Only productive TCRbeta rearrangements were used in downstream analyses, excluding out-of-frame or stop-codon sequences. Clonality was computed as one minus Shannon entropy normalized by the log of the number of unique productive sequences. Clones differing between time points or between blood and tumor were identified using Fisher's exact test with Benjamini-Hochberg correction, with an adjusted p below 0.01 applied as the threshold. TCRdb obtained this table from immuneACCESS and retained in-frame rearrangements with V and J assigned. These tables miss some clones; where compared with another copy, unresolved V genes account for less than half of the shortfall, and the remainder is unexplained. The V and J calls and clone size are taken from that table; D and trimming were inferred from the DNA. The sample table lists about 93,000 clones, nearly 90% of them with a count of one. The ten top clones hold around 1.6% of the sample.

The origin of this receptor is a man in his sixties with urothelial cancer. The source material was PBMCs, sampled around atezolizumab (anti-PD-L1) treatment. This receptor chain uses TRBV10-2 and TRBJ2-7; TRBD2 matches 12 bases in the middle. Here the CDR3 is given as CASRTSGSLIVYEQYF. The bases are TGCGCCAGCAGGACTAGCGGGAGCCTGATTGTCTACGAGCAGTACTTC.